The next 16 T cell receptor beta chains were all read from a single sample in a study of blood T cell repertoires in COVID-19. Using immunoSEQ multiplex PCR, the repertoire was profiled, and TCRdb retains in-frame clones only, with some absent. Among more than 110,000 clones, 84% were seen once, and the ten largest hold 6% to 7.5%. What was sequenced was peripheral blood. Receptor source: a human donor in a cohort sampled during active COVID-19.

This clone was counted a single time. The V call is TRBV6-2 or TRBV6-3, the J call TRBJ2-4; a possible D gene is TRBD2 (5 bases). The CDR3 length is 14 residues. Looked up from germline, CDR1 is MNHEY and CDR2 is SVGEGT. Trimming cost V 1 base and J 5 bases, with 9 bases left between them. CDR3 sequence reads: CASSYFRTENIQYF. In DNA, the CDR3 is TGTGCCAGCAGTTACTTCCGGACTGAAAACATTCAGTACTTC.

This chain links TRBV10-1 with TRBJ1-3; possible D gene TRBD1, 6 bases. There are 18 residues in the CDR3. V lost 10 bases, J lost 4 bases, and 29 bases lay in between. Germline CDR1 is WNHNN and CDR2 is SYGVQD (reference sequence). In nucleotides, the CDR3 is TGCGCCACCTCAAGAGGGACATGGAAAATCTTGTACGGAAACACCATATATTTT. Protein sequence: CATSRGTWKILYGNTIYF.

As to this clone: Its ends do not fully match the called genes, so a read error is possible. The chain uses TRBV7-7 and TRBJ1-6; possibly TRBD1 for D (6 bases). CDR3 length: 16 residues. Germline assignment: CDR1 SSHAT and CDR2 FNYEAQ (reference sequence). CDR3 protein: CASSSGVPGSGSPLHF. CDR3 in DNA: TGTGCTAGCAGCTCAGGGGTGCCAGGGTCGGGTTCACCCCTCCACTTT.

The chain has TRBV9 and TRBJ2-7, with 11 bases identical to TRBD1. Losses at the gene ends were 0 bases for V and 2 bases for J; bases not matched to a gene: 4. The CDR3 consists of 16 residues. Germline-derived CDR1 and CDR2 are SGDLS and YYNGEE. CDR3 nucleotide sequence: TGTGCCAGCAGCGTAGGATTGGGACAGGGGGCCTACGAGCAGTACTTC. It translates to CASSVGLGQGAYEQYF. The variable domain in full, with the rest retrieved from reference TRBV9 and TRBJ2-7, is DSGVTQTPKHLITATGQRVTLRCSPRSGDLSVYWYQQSLDQGLQFLIQYYNGEERAKGNILERFSAQQFPDLHSELNLSSLELGDSALYFCASSVGLGQGAYEQYFGPGTRLTVT.

This clone was seen only once. The J gene is TRBJ1-4, the V gene TRBV24-1, with 7 bases lining up with TRBD1. The trim removed 9 bases at V and 8 bases at J, leaving 5 bases unmatched. The CDR3 covers 12 residues. From germline, CDR1 is KGHDR and CDR2 SFDVKD. The CDR3 protein is CATRQGKEKLFF. CDR3 in DNA: TGTGCCACCCGACAGGGTAAAGAAAAACTGTTTTTT.

The sample holds one count of this clone. The chain recombines TRBV5-8 with TRBJ1-1; 8 bases map to TRBD1. The CDR3 length is 15 residues. Germline lookup yields CDR1 SGHTS and CDR2 YDEGEE. V was clipped by 4 bases and J by 2 bases; unmatched bases: 7. The CDR3 coding sequence is TGTGCCAGCAGCCTCATTGGGACAGGTAACACTGAAGCTTTCTTT. It encodes CASSLIGTGNTEAFF.

The genes are TRBV7-2 and TRBJ2-1; possible D gene TRBD2, 6 bases. The CDR3 sequence is 16 residues long. Germline CDR1 is SGHTA and CDR2 is FQGNSA. Trimming left V 5 bases short and J 0 bases short, with 14 bases between. Written as DNA, the CDR3 is TGTGCCAGCAGCCCACTTGGGAGGAGCTCCTACAATGAGCAGTTCTTC. This gives the protein CASSPLGRSSYNEQFF. Based on the CDR3 plus reference TRBV7-2 and TRBJ2-1, the full variable domain is GAGVSQSPSNKVTEKGKDVELRCDPISGHTALYWYRQSLGQGLEFLIYFQGNSAPDKSGLPSDRFSAERTGGSVSTLTIQRTQQEDSAVYLCASSPLGRSSYNEQFFGPGTRLTVL.

The V call is TRBV18, the J call TRBJ2-5; perhaps TRBD1 as D (6 bases). The CDR3 loop spans 14 amino acids. The V gene lost 6 bases and the J gene lost 2 bases, with 13 bases spanning the gap. Germline CDR1 and CDR2: KGHSH and LQKENI. The CDR3 DNA reads as TGTGCCAGCTCCCTCGACAGGACTCAAGAGACCCAGTACTTC. It yields the protein CASSLDRTQETQYF.

The chain employs TRBV9 and TRBJ1-2, with 10 bases lining up with TRBD1. CDR1 and CDR2 (germline): SGDLS, YYNGEE. The CDR3 has 15 residues. Trimming took 2 bases from V and 8 from J; bases not matched to a gene: 9. CDR3 DNA sequence: TGTGCCAGCAGCGTGACCCGGACAGGGGGGTACGGCTACACCTTC. As protein: CASSVTRTGGYGYTF. Complete variable domain (other parts from reference TRBV9 and TRBJ1-2): DSGVTQTPKHLITATGQRVTLRCSPRSGDLSVYWYQQSLDQGLQFLIQYYNGEERAKGNILERFSAQQFPDLHSELNLSSLELGDSALYFCASSVTRTGGYGYTFGSGTRLTVV.

The chain uses TRBV29-1 and TRBJ1-3, with 7 nucleotides matching TRBD1. The length of the CDR3 is 13 residues. Germline V gene lookup returns CDR1 SQVTM and CDR2 ANQGSEA. The trim removed 6 bases at V and 2 bases at J, leaving 4 bases unmatched. This CDR3 reads CSVAGTAGNTIYF. CDR3 DNA: TGCAGCGTGGCCGGGACAGCTGGAAACACCATATATTTT.

V usage is TRBV27 and J usage is TRBJ1-2; maybe TRBD1 (5 bases). Looked up from germline, CDR1 is MNHEY and CDR2 is SMNVEV (reference sequence). Between the trimmed V and J ends, which lost 2 bases and 2 bases, there was a span of 15 bases. This CDR3 is built from 16 residues. CDR3 sequence: CASSLQGIEPNYGYTF. The CDR3 coding sequence is TGTGCCAGCAGTTTACAGGGTATAGAACCCAACTATGGCTACACCTTC.

The rearrangement links TRBV30 to TRBJ1-2; D is perhaps TRBD1 (5 bases). In germline, CDR1 is GTSNPN, CDR2 SVGIG (reference sequence). The V gene lost 4 bases and the J gene lost 4 bases, with 16 bases spanning the gap. The length of the CDR3 is 14 residues. The CDR3 loop reads CAWNQGREGYGYTF. In DNA form, the CDR3 reads TGTGCCTGGAACCAGGGCAGGGAAGGCTATGGCTACACCTTC.

The chain has TRBV6-5 and TRBJ1-2; a possible D gene is TRBD1 (5 bases). Per germline, CDR1 MNHEY and CDR2 SVGAGI. Trimming took 2 bases from V and 8 from J, leaving 12 bases between them. This CDR3 is 13 amino acids long. The CDR3 DNA reads TGTGCCAGCAGTTACCCCCTCAAGGGGGGCTACACCTTC. Its translation: CASSYPLKGGYTF.

The J gene is TRBJ2-7, the V gene TRBV19; 8 bases are a match to TRBD1. After removal of 3 bases from V and 6 bases from J, the junction contained 16 bases not matched to a gene. This CDR3 comprises 17 residues. CDR1 LNHDA and CDR2 SQIVND come from the germline V gene (reference sequence). CDR3 amino acids: CASSILPTGTGNGEQYF. The CDR3 region has the DNA TGTGCCAGTAGTATCCTGCCAACCGGGACAGGAAATGGCGAGCAGTACTTC.

The J gene is TRBJ2-5, the V gene TRBV7-9; 9 bases match TRBD1. The CDR3 totals 15 residues. CDR1 and CDR2 from the germline V gene are SEHNR and FQNEAQ (reference sequence). The V segment lost 5 bases and the J segment 5 bases; nucleotides outside the gene matches: 9. The CDR3 nucleotides are TGTGCCAGCAGCGTAACGACAGGGGGTAGGGAGACCCAGTACTTC. Its translation: CASSVTTGGRETQYF.

The chain recombines TRBV15 with TRBJ1-4; 7 bases align to TRBD1. The germline gives CDR1 LNHNV, CDR2 YYDKDF (reference sequence). After removal of 4 bases from V and 8 bases from J, the junction contained 13 bases not matched to a gene. This CDR3 has 16 residues. CDR3 sequence: CATSKEGASSGEKLFF. The CDR3 DNA reads TGTGCCACCAGCAAGGAGGGGGCGTCAAGTGGAGAAAAACTGTTTTTT.